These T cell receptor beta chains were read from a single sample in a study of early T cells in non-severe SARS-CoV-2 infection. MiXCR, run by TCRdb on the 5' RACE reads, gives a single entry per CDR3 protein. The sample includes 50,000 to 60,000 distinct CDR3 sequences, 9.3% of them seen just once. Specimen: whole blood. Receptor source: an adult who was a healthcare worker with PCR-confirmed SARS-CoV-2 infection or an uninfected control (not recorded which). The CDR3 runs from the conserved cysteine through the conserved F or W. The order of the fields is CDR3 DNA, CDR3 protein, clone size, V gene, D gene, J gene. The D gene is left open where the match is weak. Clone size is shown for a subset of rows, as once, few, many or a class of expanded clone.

CDR3 DNA: TGTGCCAGCAGTCGGGGAAAGCTCTCCGACACAGATACGCAGTATTTT
CDR3 protein: CASSRGKLSDTDTQYF
clone size: -
V gene: TRBV2
D gene: -
J gene: TRBJ2-3

CDR3 DNA: TGTGCCAGCAGCCCCCAGGGACAGGGGACCGGTTATCAAGAGACCCAGTACTTC
CDR3 protein: CASSPQGQGTGYQETQYF
clone size: -
V gene: TRBV7-8
D gene: TRBD1
J gene: TRBJ2-5

CDR3 DNA: TGTGCCAGCAGCCCAGAGATGAACACTGAAGCTTTCTTT
CDR3 protein: CASSPEMNTEAFF
clone size: -
V gene: TRBV7-4
D gene: -
J gene: TRBJ1-1

CDR3 DNA: TGTGCCAGCAGTTACTCGATGGCGGGGGGGTTCAATGAGCAGTTCTTC
CDR3 protein: CASSYSMAGGFNEQFF
clone size: many
V gene: TRBV6-5
D gene: TRBD2
J gene: TRBJ2-1

CDR3 DNA: TGCAGCTTCCGGGACAGGGGTCGTCAGGAGACCCAGTACTTC
CDR3 protein: CSFRDRGRQETQYF
clone size: many
V gene: TRBV29-1
D gene: TRBD1
J gene: TRBJ2-5

CDR3 DNA: TGTGCCTGGAGTCCACTTGTAGGTGAGCAGTACTTC
CDR3 protein: CAWSPLVGEQYF
clone size: many
V gene: TRBV30
D gene: -
J gene: TRBJ2-7

CDR3 DNA: TGTGCCAGCAGCAAGCGGGTCCTCTTGGGGGCCAACGTCCTGACTTTC
CDR3 protein: CASSKRVLLGANVLTF
clone size: few
V gene: TRBV5-4
D gene: -
J gene: TRBJ2-6

CDR3 DNA: TGTGCCAGCAGTGCCCGACCGATCGCCCCTGAGCAGTTCTTC
CDR3 protein: CASSARPIAPEQFF
clone size: -
V gene: TRBV2
D gene: -
J gene: TRBJ2-1

CDR3 DNA: TGTGCCAGTAGTATCGGCTCTGGGGCCAACGTCCTGACTTTC
CDR3 protein: CASSIGSGANVLTF
clone size: few
V gene: TRBV19
D gene: -
J gene: TRBJ2-6

CDR3 DNA: TGTGCCAGCAGTTTATCGGGCCCCAACAATCAGCCCCAGCATTTT
CDR3 protein: CASSLSGPNNQPQHF
clone size: many
V gene: TRBV27
D gene: -
J gene: TRBJ1-5

CDR3 DNA: TGTGCCGTCAAAACCGGGACGGAGAACACTGAAGCTTTCTTT
CDR3 protein: CAVKTGTENTEAFF
clone size: -
V gene: TRBV2
D gene: -
J gene: TRBJ1-1

CDR3 DNA: TGTGCCAGCAGCGTAGCGGGTTACACCGGGGAGCTGTTTTTT
CDR3 protein: CASSVAGYTGELFF
clone size: few
V gene: TRBV9
D gene: -
J gene: TRBJ2-2

CDR3 DNA: TGTGCCAGCAGCTTGCAGGGTTTGTCCTATAATTCACCCCTCCACTTT
CDR3 protein: CASSLQGLSYNSPLHF
clone size: -
V gene: TRBV5-5
D gene: -
J gene: TRBJ1-6

CDR3 DNA: TGTGCCAGCAGCTCCACGCCCGGGGGCTACGAGCAGTACTTC
CDR3 protein: CASSSTPGGYEQYF
clone size: -
V gene: TRBV7-6
D gene: -
J gene: TRBJ2-7

CDR3 DNA: TGTGCCAGTAGTATCAACCCGGGGTATGGCTACACCTTC
CDR3 protein: CASSINPGYGYTF
clone size: -
V gene: TRBV19
D gene: -
J gene: TRBJ1-2

CDR3 DNA: TGTGCCAGCAGCGTAGGACCTAGCGAACAAGAGACCCAGTACTTC
CDR3 protein: CASSVGPSEQETQYF
clone size: -
V gene: TRBV9
D gene: -
J gene: TRBJ2-5

CDR3 DNA: TGTGCCAGCTCATCCCCCACCTACGAGCAGTACTTC
CDR3 protein: CASSSPTYEQYF
clone size: few
V gene: TRBV18
D gene: -
J gene: TRBJ2-7

CDR3 DNA: TGTGCCATCTCAGGAGGCACCGGGGAGCTGTTTTTT
CDR3 protein: CAISGGTGELFF
clone size: -
V gene: TRBV10-3
D gene: -
J gene: TRBJ2-2

CDR3 DNA: TGCGCCAGCAGGAGGAACTCCGGGACAGGGGCGAGGACTAATGAAAAACTGTTTTTT
CDR3 protein: CASRRNSGTGARTNEKLFF
clone size: few
V gene: TRBV4-1
D gene: TRBD1
J gene: TRBJ1-4

CDR3 DNA: TGTGCCTGGAGTGTACTTGGCAGGGGACAGCCCCAGCATTTT
CDR3 protein: CAWSVLGRGQPQHF
clone size: few
V gene: TRBV30
D gene: -
J gene: TRBJ1-5

CDR3 DNA: TGTGCCAGCAGCTCTAGCGGGGGAAGGATAGATACGCAGTATTTT
CDR3 protein: CASSSSGGRIDTQYF
clone size: -
V gene: TRBV7-2
D gene: TRBD2
J gene: TRBJ2-3

CDR3 DNA: TGTGCCAGCTCACCAGGGCAGGCGACTAGCTACGAGCAGTACTTC
CDR3 protein: CASSPGQATSYEQYF
clone size: few
V gene: TRBV18
D gene: -
J gene: TRBJ2-7

CDR3 DNA: TGCAGTGCTGCCCCGATTGGGGTAAAGTATGGCTACACCTTC
CDR3 protein: CSAAPIGVKYGYTF
clone size: many
V gene: TRBV20-1
D gene: -
J gene: TRBJ1-2

CDR3 DNA: TGTGCCATCAGTGAAGGCGACGAGCAGTACTTC
CDR3 protein: CAISEGDEQYF
clone size: few
V gene: TRBV10-3
D gene: -
J gene: TRBJ2-7

CDR3 DNA: TGTGCCAGCAGCTTGGGGTCGGGGGATAATTCACCCCTCCACTTT
CDR3 protein: CASSLGSGDNSPLHF
clone size: medium-sized
V gene: TRBV7-2
D gene: -
J gene: TRBJ1-6

CDR3 DNA: TGTGCCAGCAGCCCGAACCCTTCGGGCGGCACCGGGGAGCTGTTTTTT
CDR3 protein: CASSPNPSGGTGELFF
clone size: few
V gene: TRBV7-6
D gene: -
J gene: TRBJ2-2

CDR3 DNA: TGTGCCAGCAGCCTGACAGGGTTAAATTCACCCCTCCACTTT
CDR3 protein: CASSLTGLNSPLHF
clone size: once
V gene: TRBV7-9
D gene: TRBD1
J gene: TRBJ1-6

CDR3 DNA: TGTGCCAGCGGGAGCGAGTCTGAGACCCAGTACTTC
CDR3 protein: CASGSESETQYF
clone size: -
V gene: TRBV3-1
D gene: -
J gene: TRBJ2-5

CDR3 DNA: TGTGCCAGCAGTCGCAGCGGGACAGGGGGAGGTGAGCAGTTCTTC
CDR3 protein: CASSRSGTGGGEQFF
clone size: many
V gene: TRBV12-3/TRBV12-4
D gene: TRBD1
J gene: TRBJ2-1

CDR3 DNA: TGTGCCAGCAGGGCCGTGGGGGAGCAGTACTTC
CDR3 protein: CASRAVGEQYF
clone size: -
V gene: TRBV25-1
D gene: -
J gene: TRBJ2-7

CDR3 DNA: TGTGCCAGCAGCCAAGATCTCCCCCCGTCGCCCCAGCATTTT
CDR3 protein: CASSQDLPPSPQHF
clone size: few
V gene: TRBV3-1
D gene: -
J gene: TRBJ1-5

CDR3 DNA: TGCGCCAGCAGCCAAGAGGGGACATTAACCTACGAGCAGTACTTC
CDR3 protein: CASSQEGTLTYEQYF
clone size: -
V gene: TRBV4-1
D gene: -
J gene: TRBJ2-7

CDR3 DNA: TGTGCCAGCAGCTTGCGGGTGAACACTGAAGCTTTCTTT
CDR3 protein: CASSLRVNTEAFF
clone size: many
V gene: TRBV5-4
D gene: -
J gene: TRBJ1-1

CDR3 DNA: TGTGCTAGTGGTTTGGTGGGTGGGGAGCTGTTTTTT
CDR3 protein: CASGLVGGELFF
clone size: -
V gene: TRBV12-5
D gene: -
J gene: TRBJ2-2

CDR3 DNA: TGTGCCAGCATGCTTCTAGCCCCGAACACCGGGGAGCTGTTTTTT
CDR3 protein: CASMLLAPNTGELFF
clone size: few
V gene: TRBV11-2
D gene: -
J gene: TRBJ2-2

CDR3 DNA: TGCGCCAGCAGCCAAGGAGCGCAGGGGGGGTCAGGGGCCAACGTCCTGACTTTC
CDR3 protein: CASSQGAQGGSGANVLTF
clone size: few
V gene: TRBV4-1
D gene: -
J gene: TRBJ2-6

CDR3 DNA: TGTGCCAGCAGTGACGAGGGGACAGGGGGCCGAGAGCAGTACTTC
CDR3 protein: CASSDEGTGGREQYF
clone size: few
V gene: TRBV25-1
D gene: TRBD1
J gene: TRBJ2-7

CDR3 DNA: TGCGCCAGCAGTGAGACAGGAATTTCACCCCTCCACTTT
CDR3 protein: CASSETGISPLHF
clone size: few
V gene: TRBV5-1
D gene: -
J gene: TRBJ1-6

CDR3 DNA: TGTGCCAGCTCACCAGGACAAATGAACACTGAAGCTTTCTTT
CDR3 protein: CASSPGQMNTEAFF
clone size: few
V gene: TRBV18
D gene: -
J gene: TRBJ1-1

CDR3 DNA: TGCAGTGCTCCCTTAAGGGACCGGATGACCCAGTACTTC
CDR3 protein: CSAPLRDRMTQYF
clone size: -
V gene: TRBV20-1
D gene: -
J gene: TRBJ2-5

CDR3 DNA: TGCGCCAGCGGCCGGGACAGGGCCTACAATGAGCAGTTCTTC
CDR3 protein: CASGRDRAYNEQFF
clone size: few
V gene: TRBV5-1
D gene: TRBD1
J gene: TRBJ2-1

CDR3 DNA: TGCAGTGCTACGCAGGGGTTCGCGGACACTGAAGCTTTCTTT
CDR3 protein: CSATQGFADTEAFF
clone size: -
V gene: TRBV20-1
D gene: -
J gene: TRBJ1-1

CDR3 DNA: TGTGCCAGCAGCGCTTTCATGGGAGACACAGATACGCAGTATTTT
CDR3 protein: CASSAFMGDTDTQYF
clone size: many
V gene: TRBV7-6
D gene: -
J gene: TRBJ2-3

CDR3 DNA: TGTGCCAGCAGGTCCTCAGGGAGCTCCTACAATGAGCAGTTCTTC
CDR3 protein: CASRSSGSSYNEQFF
clone size: -
V gene: TRBV7-6
D gene: -
J gene: TRBJ2-1

CDR3 DNA: TGTGCCACCGTAAAGGGGGTAGCGAACACTGAAGCTTTCTTT
CDR3 protein: CATVKGVANTEAFF
clone size: many
V gene: TRBV10-3
D gene: -
J gene: TRBJ1-1

CDR3 DNA: TGTGCCAGTGGGGCGGGGATGACTGAAGCTTTCTTT
CDR3 protein: CASGAGMTEAFF
clone size: -
V gene: TRBV3-1
D gene: -
J gene: TRBJ1-1

CDR3 DNA: TGCGCCAGCAGCCCCGGACACGATCAGCCCCAGCATTTT
CDR3 protein: CASSPGHDQPQHF
clone size: -
V gene: TRBV5-1
D gene: -
J gene: TRBJ1-5

CDR3 DNA: TGTGCCGGCTGGACACTCGCTAACTATGGCTACACCTTC
CDR3 protein: CAGWTLANYGYTF
clone size: many
V gene: TRBV30
D gene: -
J gene: TRBJ1-2

CDR3 DNA: TGTGCCAGCAGCTTATCGGGGGCCTTCACAGATACGCAGTATTTT
CDR3 protein: CASSLSGAFTDTQYF
clone size: few
V gene: TRBV5-6
D gene: -
J gene: TRBJ2-3

CDR3 DNA: TGTGCCAGCAGCCTCTGGACAGGAGACGAAGCTTTCTTT
CDR3 protein: CASSLWTGDEAFF
clone size: few
V gene: TRBV9
D gene: TRBD1
J gene: TRBJ1-1

CDR3 DNA: TGTGCCAGCTCACCAAGCGACGGGACAGGAAACACCATATATTTT
CDR3 protein: CASSPSDGTGNTIYF
clone size: few
V gene: TRBV18
D gene: -
J gene: TRBJ1-3

CDR3 DNA: TGTGCCAGCAGCTTATCGGCTGTCGCCAAAAACATTCAGTACTTC
CDR3 protein: CASSLSAVAKNIQYF
clone size: -
V gene: TRBV11-2
D gene: -
J gene: TRBJ2-4

CDR3 DNA: TGTGCCAGCAGCTTAACGACAGGCGCCTCCTACGAGCAGTACTTC
CDR3 protein: CASSLTTGASYEQYF
clone size: -
V gene: TRBV7-2
D gene: -
J gene: TRBJ2-7

CDR3 DNA: TGCAGCGTTGATCTGCAGGCCAGAGATACGCAGTATTTT
CDR3 protein: CSVDLQARDTQYF
clone size: few
V gene: TRBV29-1
D gene: -
J gene: TRBJ2-3

CDR3 DNA: TGTGCCTGGAGTGTACGGGGCGCTGAGCAGTTCTTC
CDR3 protein: CAWSVRGAEQFF
clone size: -
V gene: TRBV30
D gene: -
J gene: TRBJ2-1

CDR3 DNA: TGTGCCAGCAGTTTAGGACTTAGGCGGGGGGTCCTTCGCTCCTACAATGAGCAGTTCTTC
CDR3 protein: CASSLGLRRGVLRSYNEQFF
clone size: -
V gene: TRBV27
D gene: TRBD2
J gene: TRBJ2-1

CDR3 DNA: TGTGCCAGCAGCTTAGTAACCGGCGAGACCCAGTACTTC
CDR3 protein: CASSLVTGETQYF
clone size: few
V gene: TRBV7-6
D gene: -
J gene: TRBJ2-5

CDR3 DNA: TGTGCCAGCAGCCTAGAAAATTTCGGGGTAATCACTGAAGCTTTCTTT
CDR3 protein: CASSLENFGVITEAFF
clone size: few
V gene: TRBV12-3/TRBV12-4
D gene: -
J gene: TRBJ1-1

CDR3 DNA: TGCAGTGCTAGACGGGGTGTTGATGAGCAGTTCTTC
CDR3 protein: CSARRGVDEQFF
clone size: few
V gene: TRBV20-1
D gene: -
J gene: TRBJ2-1

CDR3 DNA: TGCAGCGTTGAAATAGATGGCGCGGCCTACGAGCAGTACTTC
CDR3 protein: CSVEIDGAAYEQYF
clone size: many
V gene: TRBV29-1
D gene: -
J gene: TRBJ2-7